This passage covers 25 T cell receptor beta chains from one sample sequenced in a study of neurological immune-mediated disorders. TCRdb recomputed calls from the 5' RACE reads with MiXCR, one row per CDR3 protein. The table has under 40,000 distinct CDR3 sequences, 14% seen once. The sequenced sample was PBMCs. Receptors were obtained from a woman in her forties or fifties with HTLV-1-associated myelopathy (HAM/TSP).

To note about this clonotype: Given a much more abundant clone one base away, this may be a read error. The chain carries TRBV5-6 and TRBJ2-4, with D unclear. The V end was cut by 1 base, the J end by 5 bases, with 10 bases between. This CDR3 is built from 14 residues. Germline assignment: CDR1 SGHDT and CDR2 YYEEEE. CDR3 bases: TGTGCCAGCAGCTTGAATGAGTGTGAAAACATTCAGTACTTC. Amino acid sequence: CASSLNECENIQYF.

As to this clonotype: An end of the junction does not agree with germline; a read error may underlie this. J is TRBJ2-7 and V is TRBV20-1, with 11 bases fitting TRBD2. The DNA end is more similar to TRBJ2-5, so the J call may be wrong. CDR3 length equals 15 residues. CDR1 DFQATT and CDR2 SNEGSKA come from the germline V gene (reference sequence). The CDR3 DNA sequence: TGCATTGCTAGGATTAGCGGGGGGGCCCGGGAGACCCAGTACTTC. Protein sequence: CIARISGGARETQYF.

This clonotype showed up many times. The chain couples TRBV10-3 to TRBJ2-6; 8 positions match TRBD1. CDR3 length: 16 amino acids. Germline values: CDR1 ENHRY, CDR2 SYGVKD. The ends lost 3 bases at V and 0 bases at J; junction bases unmatched: 1. The CDR3 DNA is TGTGCCATCAGTGACAGGGGGCCCTCTGGGGCCAACGTCCTGACTTTC. It is translated as CAISDRGPSGANVLTF.

The chain is built from TRBV3-1 and TRBJ1-2, with D unresolved. This CDR3 has 13 amino acids. Germline V lookup: CDR1 LGHDT, CDR2 YNNKEL (reference sequence). The V gene lost 4 bases and the J gene lost 8 bases, with 14 bases spanning the gap. The CDR3 DNA follows: TGTGCCAGCAGCCCTGGGCCCGTCCGGGGCTACACCTTC. As protein: CASSPGPVRGYTF.

This clonotype was seen repeatedly, ten times or more. The chain uses TRBV4-1 and TRBJ2-7; no firm D call. CDR3 length: 14 amino acids. In germline, CDR1 is MGHRA, CDR2 YSYEKL. The V gene lost 4 bases and the J gene lost 2 bases, with 12 bases spanning the gap. CDR3 loop: CASSRTGSTYEQYF. In nucleotides, the CDR3 is TGCGCCAGCAGCCGGACGGGCAGTACCTACGAGCAGTACTTC.

This clonotype has at least ten counts. This chain uses TRBV29-1 with TRBJ1-4; TRBD1 aligns across 9 bases. Losses at the gene ends were 4 bases for V and 3 bases for J; bases not matched to a gene: 3. The germline V gene has CDR1 SQVTM and CDR2 ANQGSEA. The CDR3 totals 14 residues. The CDR3 coding sequence is TGCAGCGTTGCTTGGACAGGGGCTAATGAAAAACTGTTTTTT. The encoded protein is CSVAWTGANEKLFF.

Ten or more counts support this clonotype. V is TRBV7-2 and J is TRBJ1-3; no clear D. This CDR3 has 15 amino acids. Germline V gives CDR1 SGHTA, CDR2 FQGNSA. Trimming cost V 8 bases and J 0 bases, with 14 bases left between them. CDR3 protein: CASSRAFSSGNTIYF. Written as DNA, the CDR3 is TGTGCCAGCTCGCGGGCCTTTTCCTCTGGAAACACCATATATTTT. Filled out from reference TRBV7-2 and TRBJ1-3, the complete variable domain reads GAGVSQSPSNKVTEKGKDVELRCDPISGHTALYWYRQSLGQGLEFLIYFQGNSAPDKSGLPSDRFSAERTGGSVSTLTIQRTQQEDSAVYLCASSRAFSSGNTIYFGEGSWLTVV.

This rearrangement joins TRBV4-2 to TRBJ2-1, with 7 positions matching TRBD2. CDR1 is LGHNA, CDR2 YNFKEQ, per germline. J was trimmed by 1 base and V by 4 bases; bases with no gene match: 13. The CDR3 is made up of 18 amino acids. CDR3 sequence: CASSPLGGREGSYNEQFF. CDR3 nucleotides: TGTGCCAGCAGCCCCCTTGGAGGCAGGGAGGGTTCCTACAATGAGCAGTTCTTC.

By its share, this clonotype is medium-sized. This sequence joins TRBV7-2 and TRBJ2-1; D gene uncertain. The CDR3 contains 15 residues. CDR1 and CDR2 (germline): SGHTA, FQGNSA. V was cut by 1 base and J by 0 bases, with 7 bases left in between. The CDR3 sequence: CASSLELSSYNEQFF. Here the CDR3 DNA reads TGTGCCAGCAGCTTAGAGCTAAGCTCCTACAATGAGCAGTTCTTC.

Many counts were recorded for this clonotype. This chain joins TRBV5-6 and TRBJ1-1, with 10 bases identical to TRBD1. This CDR3 contains 15 residues. V shed 5 bases and J 4 bases; nucleotides not matched to a gene: 8. Germline values: CDR1 SGHDT, CDR2 YYEEEE. The CDR3 sequence is CASSSVGTGATEAFF. CDR3 sequence (DNA): TGTGCCAGCAGTTCCGTCGGGACAGGGGCCACTGAAGCTTTCTTT.

The V call is TRBV20-1, the J call TRBJ2-1; possibly TRBD1 or TRBD2 for D (5 bases each). CDR3 size: 13 residues. Looked up from germline, CDR1 is DFQATT and CDR2 is SNEGSKA (reference sequence). V was trimmed by 6 bases and J by 8 bases, leaving 17 bases between them. CDR3 bases: TGCAGTGCGGGTGGGCGGTGGGGGTATGAGCAGTTCTTC. Encoded protein: CSAGGRWGYEQFF.

This clonotype occurred many times. The chain combines TRBV6-2 or TRBV6-3 with TRBJ1-6, with 7 bases lining up with TRBD1. The CDR3 runs 15 residues. J gave up 9 bases and V 6 bases, and 11 bases lay outside the gene matches. Germline loops: CDR1 MNHEY, CDR2 SVGEGT. CDR3 residues: CASSPDRWGLSPLHF. The CDR3, as DNA: TGTGCCAGCAGCCCGGACAGGTGGGGGCTTTCACCCCTCCACTTT.

This clonotype was detected many times. The gene calls are TRBV11-2 and TRBJ2-3, with 8 nucleotides matching TRBD2. CDR1 and CDR2 (germline): SGHAT, FQNNGV. The CDR3 is 15 amino acids. V shed 1 base and J 4 bases; nucleotides not matched to a gene: 4. The CDR3 bases are TGTGCCAGCAGCTTAGCGGGGGGGAGATCAGATACGCAGTATTTT. It is translated as CASSLAGGRSDTQYF.

This clonotype was detected many times. The chain uses TRBV7-2 and TRBJ1-2; 8 nucleotides match TRBD1. Trimming cost V 4 bases and J 8 bases; bases outside gene matches: 15. This CDR3 comprises 16 residues. CDR1 and CDR2 (germline): SGHTA, FQGNSA. The CDR3 region has the DNA TGTGCCAGCAGCTCGCAGTCCGGGACAGGTAGCAGAGGCTACACCTTC. Translated: CASSSQSGTGSRGYTF.

This clonotype was counted at least ten times. The chain is built from TRBV5-8 and TRBJ1-3; 7 bases are a match to TRBD1. The ends lost 4 bases at V and 4 bases at J; junction bases unmatched: 8. CDR3 length equals 15 residues. From germline, CDR1 is SGHTS and CDR2 YDEGEE. The CDR3 DNA follows: TGTGCCAGCAGCAAGACAGGGAGTCTGGGAAACACCATATATTTT. It translates to CASSKTGSLGNTIYF.

This clonotype was detected a few times. The rearrangement links TRBV7-9 to TRBJ1-5; perhaps TRBD1 as D (5 bases). Germline loops: CDR1 SEHNR, CDR2 FQNEAQ (reference sequence). Deletions cut 4 bases from V and 7 bases from J, with 17 bases between. The length of the CDR3 is 15 residues. The CDR3 spells CASSSVGRENQPQHF. CDR3 sequence (DNA): TGTGCCAGCAGCTCAGTGGGCAGGGAGAACCAGCCCCAGCATTTT.

This clonotype was seen repeatedly, ten times or more. J is TRBJ2-6 and V is TRBV20-1; D gene unclear. Germline V gene data show CDR1 as DFQATT and CDR2 as SNEGSKA (reference sequence). Trimming stripped 1 base from V and 4 bases from J, with 11 bases between. This CDR3 comprises 15 residues. The DNA of the CDR3 is TGCAGTGCTAGAGCGGAAAGCCAGGGGGCCAACGTCCTGACTTTC. Translated: CSARAESQGANVLTF.

This clonotype occurred many times. V and J are TRBV6-2 or TRBV6-3 and TRBJ1-5; no clear D gene. This CDR3 has 14 residues. The germline V and J ends were trimmed by 8 bases and 4 bases, with 15 bases remaining between them. Germline V lookup: CDR1 MNHEY, CDR2 SVGEGT. CDR3 DNA sequence: TGTGCCAGCGGTCCCGGAGTGGGGAATCAGCCCCAGCATTTT. Translating gives CASGPGVGNQPQHF.

This clonotype was found many times. The chain uses TRBV3-1 and TRBJ1-2, with 7 bases that match TRBD1. The CDR3 extends over 13 amino acids. Germline assignment: CDR1 LGHDT and CDR2 YNNKEL (reference sequence). V trimming: 7 bases; J trimming: 6 bases; junction bases outside the gene matches: 8. In DNA form, the CDR3 reads TGTGCCAGCACCCTAGGGGGCACAAATGGCTACACCTTC. Its protein is CASTLGGTNGYTF.

This clonotype came up many times. The gene calls are TRBV12-3 or TRBV12-4 and TRBJ2-7, with D hard to call. Trimming removed 5 bases at V and 2 bases at J, with 10 bases between. This CDR3 is built from 13 residues. The CDR3 DNA follows: TGTGCCAGCAGTGTGAATAATCCCTACGAGCAGTACGTC. Residues: CASSVNNPYEQYV.

This chain connects TRBV20-1 to TRBJ2-5, with 13 bases that match TRBD2. In germline, CDR1 is DFQATT, CDR2 SNEGSKA (reference sequence). The CDR3 is 17 residues long. The CDR3 nucleotides are TGCAGCGCTCCCTCGGGGACTAGCGGGGTCGCAGCGGTGAACCAGTACTTC. It is translated as CSAPSGTSGVAAVNQYF.

This chain joins TRBV21-1 and TRBJ1-5; TRBD1 is taken as the D call from the table, unchecked against the DNA. TRBV21-1 represents a pseudogene. The CDR3 sequence is 18 residues long. The CDR3 is CASSKSLPDRPGHQPQHF. CDR3 nucleotide sequence: TGTGCCAGCAGCAAATCCCTACCTGACAGGCCTGGGCATCAGCCCCAGCATTTT.

The table lists this clonotype with many counts. The chain recombines TRBV7-8 with TRBJ2-2, with TRBD2 identical over 8 bases. V was clipped by 4 bases and J by 0 bases; unmatched bases: 10. The CDR3 is 18 amino acids. CDR1 is SGHVS and CDR2 is FQNEAQ in the germline V gene. DNA for the CDR3: TGTGCCAGCAGCTCCCCGACGGGAGGGCGGCCGAACACCGGGGAGCTGTTTTTT. Translation gives CASSSPTGGRPNTGELFF.

For this clonotype: Given a much more abundant clone one base away, this may be a read error. This chain uses TRBV18 with TRBJ2-2; D is possibly TRBD1 (5 bases). V lost 9 bases to trimming and J lost 6 bases, with 17 bases between them. This CDR3 has 14 residues. CDR1 is KGHSH and CDR2 is LQKENI in the germline V gene. The CDR3 DNA sequence: TGTGCCAGTCGACAGAGTGGTAACTCCGGGGAGCTGTTTTTT. Translating gives CASRQSGNSGELFF. The variable domain in full, completed from reference TRBV18 and TRBJ2-2, reads NAGVMQNPRHLVRRRGQEARLRCSPMKGHSHVYWYRQLPEEGLKFMVYLQKENIIDESGMPKERFSAEFPKEGPSILRIQQVVRGDSAAYFCASRQSGNSGELFFGEGSRLTVL.

There are many counts of this clonotype. The chain joins TRBV20-1 to TRBJ1-3, with D unresolved. Germline V lookup: CDR1 DFQATT, CDR2 SNEGSKA (reference sequence). CDR3 size: 15 residues. Trimming stripped 2 bases from V and 2 bases from J, with 13 bases between. In DNA, the CDR3 is TGCAGTGCTAGAAATATCCTATCCCCTGGAAACACCATATATTTT. Its protein is CSARNILSPGNTIYF.